This is a list of T cell receptor beta chains from one sample in a study of cytomegalovirus exposure and HLA in healthy donors. TCRdb's table, derived via immunoSEQ multiplex PCR, lists solely in-frame clones and lacks some. This sample has about 140,000 clones, with over 55% found just once. The sample consisted of PBMCs. Receptors were obtained from a man aged 40-49 years in good health and CMV-seronegative. CDR3s include the opening cysteine and the closing phenylalanine or tryptophan. A D gene is named only where the DNA matches it firmly. Clone size is given for some rows only: seen once, a few or many times, or a class if the clone is expanded.

.,.,TRBV14,TRBJ1-5,CASSLLNQPQHF,TGTGCCAGCAGCCTACTCAATCAGCCCCAGCATTTT
TRBD1,.,TRBV19,TRBJ1-4,CASSSPGQEPYEKLFF,TGTGCCAGTAGTTCGCCGGGACAGGAGCCCTATGAAAAACTGTTTTTT
TRBD2,.,TRBV5-4,TRBJ2-3,CASSFSGGSRSTDTQYF,TGTGCCAGCAGCTTTAGCGGGGGTTCACGGAGCACAGATACGCAGTATTTT
TRBD2,.,TRBV29-1,TRBJ2-3,CSVGRGRGTDTQYF,TGCAGCGTTGGTCGCGGGAGGGGCACAGATACGCAGTATTTT
TRBD1,.,TRBV27,TRBJ1-5,CASRQGERNQPQHF,TGTGCCAGCAGACAGGGGGAACGCAATCAGCCCCAGCATTTT
TRBD1,.,TRBV4-1,TRBJ1-5,CASSERGPSNQPQHF,TGCGCCAGCAGCGAAAGGGGGCCTAGCAATCAGCCCCAGCATTTT
TRBD2,.,TRBV4-1,TRBJ2-5,CASSQGLVVSGGWETQYF,TGCGCCAGCAGCCAAGGGCTGGTGGTTAGCGGGGGCTGGGAGACCCAGTACTTC
.,.,TRBV7-6,TRBJ1-2,CASSLAQGGYGYTF,TGTGCCAGCAGCTTAGCTCAGGGAGGGTATGGCTACACCTTC
.,few,TRBV19,TRBJ2-1,CASSKGRDPNEQFF,TGTGCCAGTAGTAAAGGACGGGATCCTAATGAGCAGTTCTTC
.,.,TRBV6-6,TRBJ2-1,CASRQANEQFF,TGTGCCAGCAGGCAGGCCAATGAGCAGTTCTTC
.,.,TRBV5-4,TRBJ1-6,CASKVGGPTNSPLHF,TGTGCCAGCAAGGTCGGGGGACCTACTAATTCACCCCTCCACTTT
TRBD2,once,TRBV6-5,TRBJ2-7,CASSYSGGGSYEQYF,TGTGCCAGCAGTTACTCTGGGGGAGGGTCCTACGAGCAGTACTTC
.,once,TRBV9,TRBJ2-2,CASSGSRVTGELFF,TGTGCCAGCAGCGGTTCTCGGGTGACCGGGGAGCTGTTTTTT
TRBD1,.,TRBV29-1,TRBJ2-1,CSVGDVQQGPFF,TGCAGCGTTGGTGACGTACAACAGGGGCCGTTCTTC
TRBD1,.,TRBV2,TRBJ1-2,CASRDRGGNYGYTF,TGTGCCAGCAGGGACAGGGGAGGGAACTATGGCTACACCTTC
.,.,TRBV7-2,TRBJ2-7,CASSLDRGLDEQYF,TGTGCCAGCAGCTTAGACCGGGGTTTGGACGAGCAGTACTTC